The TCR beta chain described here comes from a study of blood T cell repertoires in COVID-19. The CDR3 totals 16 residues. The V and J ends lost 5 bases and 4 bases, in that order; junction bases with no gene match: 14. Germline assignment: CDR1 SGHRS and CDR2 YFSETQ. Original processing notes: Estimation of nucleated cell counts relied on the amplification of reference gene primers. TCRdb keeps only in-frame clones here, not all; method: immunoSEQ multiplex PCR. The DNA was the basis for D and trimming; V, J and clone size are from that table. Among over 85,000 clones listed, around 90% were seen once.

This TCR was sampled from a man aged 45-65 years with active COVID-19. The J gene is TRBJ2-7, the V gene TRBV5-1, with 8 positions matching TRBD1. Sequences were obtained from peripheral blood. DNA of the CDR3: TGCGCCAGCAGTACGTACCGGGACAGGAGCTTATACGAGCAGTACTTC. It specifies CASSTYRDRSLYEQYF.